Listed below are T cell receptor beta chains from one sample, sequenced in a study of cytomegalovirus exposure and HLA in healthy donors. Assay used: immunoSEQ multiplex PCR; TCRdb lists only in-frame clones, some missing. Of some 170,000 clones listed, about 72% are singletons. The sample consisted of PBMCs. These receptors were obtained from a man in his 60s in good health and CMV-seronegative. Each CDR3 is given with its conserved first and last residue.

j_call: TRBJ2-7
v_call: TRBV6-1
cdr3_aa: CASSESGTPFQYF

j_call: TRBJ1-1
v_call: TRBV29-1
cdr3_aa: CSVRDREYTEAFF

j_call: TRBJ2-6
v_call: TRBV10-2
cdr3_aa: CASSDNRAGANVLTF

j_call: TRBJ1-3
v_call: TRBV18
cdr3_aa: CASSPTGSGGNTIYF

j_call: TRBJ2-7
v_call: TRBV19
cdr3_aa: CASSDQRGGVDEQYF

j_call: TRBJ1-1
v_call: TRBV30
cdr3_aa: CAWSPSMNTEAFF

j_call: TRBJ2-3
v_call: TRBV6-4
cdr3_aa: CASSQLSGGSTDTQYF

j_call: TRBJ2-7
v_call: TRBV7-2
cdr3_aa: CASRLPGQGAYEQYF

j_call: TRBJ1-2
v_call: TRBV19
cdr3_aa: CASSNQGHGYTF

j_call: TRBJ1-2
v_call: TRBV5-1
cdr3_aa: CASTMSPGQIESYTF

j_call: TRBJ2-4
v_call: TRBV27
cdr3_aa: CASSLRWGERFAKNIQYF

j_call: TRBJ1-2
v_call: TRBV5-4
cdr3_aa: CASSGGTDTMRGYTF

j_call: TRBJ2-3
v_call: TRBV7-3
cdr3_aa: CASSLRGTSGGPSTDTQYF

j_call: TRBJ2-2
v_call: TRBV10-3
cdr3_aa: CAISSGQGVTGELFF

j_call: TRBJ2-2
v_call: TRBV28
cdr3_aa: CASSLRTGGELFF

j_call: TRBJ2-3
v_call: TRBV7-3
cdr3_aa: CASSFSQGGDTQYF

j_call: TRBJ2-3
v_call: TRBV2
cdr3_aa: CADGQGASGTDTQYF

j_call: TRBJ1-1
v_call: TRBV18
cdr3_aa: CASSLQGAVEAFF

j_call: TRBJ2-3
v_call: TRBV6-6
cdr3_aa: CASRGQRGGADTQYF

j_call: TRBJ1-5
v_call: TRBV7-9
cdr3_aa: CASSLAFDSQMGYQPQHF

j_call: TRBJ2-7
v_call: TRBV7-9
cdr3_aa: CAGRRGTYEQYF

j_call: TRBJ1-6
v_call: TRBV10-3
cdr3_aa: CAISGSGTGRTPLHF

j_call: TRBJ1-2
v_call: TRBV5-4
cdr3_aa: CASSSGTDYGYTF

j_call: TRBJ2-3
v_call: TRBV5-1
cdr3_aa: CASSPVPGGTDTQYF

j_call: TRBJ2-1
v_call: TRBV9
cdr3_aa: CASSASDKIPTNPYNEQFF

j_call: TRBJ1-5
v_call: TRBV19
cdr3_aa: CAIGGIQPQHF

j_call: TRBJ2-7
v_call: TRBV28
cdr3_aa: CASSLLWTGSYEQYF